Listed here is a single TCR beta chain. Its antigen is not identified. The data originate from a study of shared clonotypes between healthy human individuals. Study-wide results and caveats: Sampling was confined to blood; repertoires within tissues likely differ. Generation of non-shared clonotypes was less probable than generation of clonotypes shared by all four donors.

Naive CD8 cells lacked CD45RO and underwent positive selection for CCR7, leaving out terminally differentiated effector memory CD45RA+ cells. Looked up from germline, CDR1 is MNHEY and CDR2 is SMNVEV (reference sequence). The CDR3 extends over 14 amino acids. V lost 3 bases to trimming and J lost 3 bases; unmatched junction nucleotides: 4. Per sorted-subset replicate PCR, input was 150 to 250 ng DNA, representing tens of thousands of T cell genomes. Libraries were prepared by immunoSEQ multiplex PCR; TCRdb keeps only in-frame clonotypes and omits some of them. This table holds 550,000 to 750,000 clones, about 90% found once.

V usage is TRBV27 and J usage is TRBJ1-1; 7 positions match TRBD1. The sample comprised naive CD8+ T cells sorted from blood. The clonotype originates from a man aged 25 to 40 in good health. DNA of the CDR3: TGTGCCAGCAGTTTTGACAGGGCGGACACTGAAGCTTTCTTT. Translated: CASSFDRADTEAFF.